The present T cell receptor beta chain was sequenced within a study of technical replicates of blood from several donors (dated by TCRdb to the late 2010s). Details on this clone: Its antigen has not been determined. It has no much larger one-base neighbor in the sample; base qualities were not kept.

Library preparation employed the immunoSEQ multiplex PCR assay. TCRdb retrieved this table from immuneACCESS and kept in-frame rearrangements only. Not all clones are present; in checked studies, unresolved V genes account for under half, and no reason is known for the remainder. The sample yields around 83,000 clones; around 92% were counted once. Of the sample, approximately 0.4% is held by the ten largest clones. This clonotype was obtained from a human donor in good health. Some clones in this sample may be carry-over from other donors' samples. Source material: T cells isolated from PBMCs.

The base sequence is TGCAGCCTATCCCTAGAAGGAGAGACCCAGTACTTC. It encodes CSLSLEGETQYF. Rearrangement joined TRBV29-1 to TRBJ2-5; the D segment cannot be called with confidence. The CDR3 numbers 12 residues from cysteine through phenylalanine. Only the CDR3 part of the read is kept: 36 bases, read in frame from the first base. In the germline V gene, CDR1 corresponds to SQVTM and CDR2 to ANQGSEA. The trim is 8 bases for V and 4 bases for J, with a gap of 14 bases between the germline ends.